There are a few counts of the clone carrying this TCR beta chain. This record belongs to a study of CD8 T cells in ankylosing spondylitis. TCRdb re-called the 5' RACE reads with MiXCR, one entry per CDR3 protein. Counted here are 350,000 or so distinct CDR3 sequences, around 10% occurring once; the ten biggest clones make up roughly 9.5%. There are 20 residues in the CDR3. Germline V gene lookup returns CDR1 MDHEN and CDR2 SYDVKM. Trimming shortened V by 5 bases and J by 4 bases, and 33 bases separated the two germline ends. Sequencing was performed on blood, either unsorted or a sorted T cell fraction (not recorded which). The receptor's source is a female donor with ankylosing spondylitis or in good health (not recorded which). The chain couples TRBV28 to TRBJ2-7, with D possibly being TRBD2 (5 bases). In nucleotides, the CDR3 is TGTGCCAGCAGTCGCACTCCGACAACCGACGGGAAGGGAATTTTATACGAGCAGTACTTC. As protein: CASSRTPTTDGKGILYEQYF.